Detailed here is one T cell receptor beta chain. TCRdb reprocessed the 5' RACE reads, with one entry per CDR3 protein and no DNA. The table lists under 500,000 distinct CDR3 sequences. This specimen belongs to a study of T cells expressing NK-cell markers. Study background: Out of eight donors sequenced, seven tested HCMV-seropositive and the remaining one seronegative.

Germline V gives CDR1 SGHRS, CDR2 YFSETQ. CDR3 size: 13 residues. The sequence was obtained from a woman aged 18 to 75 in good health. The V and J genes are TRBV5-1 and TRBJ2-3. Sample: blood T cells: a sorted CD56 or NKG2C T cell subset, CD4+ or CD8+ T cells, or bulk PBMC T cells (not recorded which). CDR3 region: CASSLGSADTQYF. The whole variable domain, filled in from reference TRBV5-1 and TRBJ2-3, reads KAGVTQTPRYLIKTRGQQVTLSCSPISGHRSVSWYQQTPGQGLQFLFEYFSETQRNKGNFPGRFSGRQFSNSRSEMNVSTLELGDSALYLCASSLGSADTQYFGPGTRLTVL.